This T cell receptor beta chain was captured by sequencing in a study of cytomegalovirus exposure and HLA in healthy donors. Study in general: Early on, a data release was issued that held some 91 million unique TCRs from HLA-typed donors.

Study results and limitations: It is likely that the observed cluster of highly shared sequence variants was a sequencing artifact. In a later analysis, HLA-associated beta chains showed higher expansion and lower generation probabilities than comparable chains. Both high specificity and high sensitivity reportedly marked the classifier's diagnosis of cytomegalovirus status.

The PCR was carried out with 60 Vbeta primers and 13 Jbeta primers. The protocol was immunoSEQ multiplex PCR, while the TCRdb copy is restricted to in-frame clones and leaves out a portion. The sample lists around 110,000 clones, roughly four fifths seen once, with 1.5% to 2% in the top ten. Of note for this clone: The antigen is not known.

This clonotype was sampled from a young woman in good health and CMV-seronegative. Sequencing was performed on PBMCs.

The CDR3 sequence is CASNFDRDGYGYTF. The DNA for the CDR3 is TGTGCCAGCAACTTCGACAGGGATGGCTATGGCTACACCTTC. The gene calls are TRBV28 and TRBJ1-2; 7 bases are a match to TRBD1. Germline assignment: CDR1 MDHEN and CDR2 SYDVKM. The CDR3 is made up of 14 amino acids. J was trimmed by 4 bases and V by 7 bases; bases with no gene match: 9.